The source of this T cell receptor (beta chain) is a study of T cell responses to AZD1222 COVID-19 vaccine. Sequencing was performed with immunoSEQ multiplex PCR; in TCRdb, only in-frame clones are kept and a portion is missing. The data show 120,000 to 150,000 clones, approximately 95% seen once. This CDR3 contains 15 residues. Between the trimmed V and J ends, which lost 5 bases and 7 bases, there was a span of 17 bases. Germline CDR1 and CDR2: MDHEN and SYDVKM. The rearrangement uses TRBV28 and TRBJ1-4; the D gene is possibly TRBD1 (5 bases). The sample here was peripheral blood, taken on day 0 of MenACWY control vaccination. The clonotype comes from an adult in good health. This chain's CDR3 is CASSAPRDGSEKLFF. The CDR3 region has the DNA TGTGCCAGCAGTGCACCTCGGGACGGTAGTGAAAAACTGTTTTTT.